Below, 29 T cell receptor beta chains from the same sample are listed, as sequenced in a study of identical twins. From the 5' RACE reads, TCRdb called clonotypes with MiXCR, one entry per CDR3 protein. The sample has hundreds of thousands of distinct CDR3 sequences; over 5% are singletons. Material for sequencing was naive T cells sorted from blood. These receptors were collected from a man younger than 35 in good health.

This clonotype has only a few counts. This chain joins TRBV18 and TRBJ1-3; D is ambiguous. The germline gives CDR1 KGHSH, CDR2 LQKENI. The CDR3 is 16 residues long. V was clipped by 2 bases and J by 0 bases, with 11 bases between them. CDR3 nucleotide sequence: TGTGCCAGCTCACCATATTTCGAGTCCTCTGGAAACACCATATATTTT. This gives the protein CASSPYFESSGNTIYF.

The gene calls are TRBV7-2 and TRBJ1-1, with a tentative D call TRBD1 (6 bases). The germline V gene has CDR1 SGHTA and CDR2 FQGNSA. V lost 4 bases to trimming and J lost 5 bases, with 17 bases between them. The CDR3 has 15 residues. Here the CDR3 DNA reads TGTGCCAGCAGCTGGGGGCCGGGCCTTGAGACTGAAGCTTTCTTT. Protein sequence: CASSWGPGLETEAFF. Using reference TRBV7-2 and TRBJ1-1 for the parts outside the CDR3, the full variable domain is GAGVSQSPSNKVTEKGKDVELRCDPISGHTALYWYRQSLGQGLEFLIYFQGNSAPDKSGLPSDRFSAERTGGSVSTLTIQRTQQEDSAVYLCASSWGPGLETEAFFGQGTRLTVV.

The genes are TRBV7-8 and TRBJ2-4, with a tentative D call TRBD1 (6 bases). Germline values: CDR1 SGHVS, CDR2 FQNEAQ. This CDR3 spans 17 amino acids. V lost 5 bases to trimming and J lost 2 bases, with 19 bases between them. In nucleotides, the CDR3 is TGTGCCAGCAGCAGGGGAACAGGGCAGCGAACCAAAAACATTCAGTACTTC. This encodes CASSRGTGQRTKNIQYF.

This clonotype was counted at least ten times. The CDR3 sequence: CSARDSGYNEQFF. CDR3 in DNA: TGCAGTGCTAGAGATTCGGGGTACAATGAGCAGTTCTTC. The chain employs TRBV20-1 and TRBJ2-1; possibly TRBD2 for D (5 bases). The CDR3 length is 13 residues. Germline-derived CDR1 and CDR2 are DFQATT and SNEGSKA (reference sequence). V shed 0 bases and J shed 4 bases, with 7 bases lying between them.

This clonotype has a handful of counts. This rearrangement joins TRBV24-1 to TRBJ2-1, with 8 bases lining up with TRBD2. This CDR3 is 15 amino acids long. Per germline, CDR1 KGHDR and CDR2 SFDVKD. V lost 0 bases to trimming and J lost 6 bases; unmatched junction nucleotides: 3. CDR3 protein: CATSDLGLAGNEQFF. Here the CDR3 DNA reads TGTGCCACCAGTGATTTGGGGCTAGCGGGCAATGAGCAGTTCTTC.

At least ten counts were recorded for this clonotype. V gene TRBV27 combines with J gene TRBJ2-5; tentative D call: TRBD1 (5 bases). Germline-derived CDR1 and CDR2 are MNHEY and SMNVEV (reference sequence). Trimming shortened V by 5 bases and J by 2 bases, and 15 bases separated the two germline ends. There are 15 residues in the CDR3. CDR3 residues: CASSRQTPDQETQYF. CDR3 in DNA: TGTGCCAGCAGTCGACAGACCCCGGATCAAGAGACCCAGTACTTC.

This clonotype was seen ten or more times. In nucleotides, the CDR3 is TGTGCCAGCAGGCCCTATGCCGGGACAGGGGGCTTGGACTATGGCTACACCTTC. This codes for CASRPYAGTGGLDYGYTF. The chain is built from TRBV6-1 and TRBJ1-2; 12 positions match TRBD1. With 6 bases clipped from V and 3 bases from J, the junction kept 14 bases outside the gene matches. The CDR3 is made up of 18 amino acids. CDR1 is MNHNS, CDR2 SASEGT, per germline.

This clonotype was detected a few times. CDR3 coding DNA: TGTGCCAGCAGCCAATTTCACAATGAGCAGTTCTTC. This sequence encodes CASSQFHNEQFF. V and J are TRBV14 and TRBJ2-1; D not resolved. Germline CDR1 reads SGHDN; CDR2 reads FVKESK. V lost 2 bases and J 5 bases, leaving 4 bases between the germline ends. The CDR3 loop spans 12 amino acids.

This clonotype occurred a few times. The chain couples TRBV6-5 to TRBJ1-2, with D possibly matching TRBD1 (6 bases). Trimming shortened V by 11 bases and J by 4 bases, and 11 bases separated the two germline ends. CDR3 length: 11 amino acids. CDR1 MNHEY and CDR2 SVGAGI come from the germline V gene. The CDR3 spells CAARDTYGYTF. The CDR3 region has the DNA TGTGCCGCAAGGGACACCTATGGCTACACCTTC.

In its sample, this clonotype was seen many times. V and J are TRBV5-6 and TRBJ2-1, with 10 bases lining up with TRBD2. J lost 4 bases, V lost 3 bases, and 4 bases had no gene match. The CDR3 is 15 residues long. Looked up from germline, CDR1 is SGHDT and CDR2 is YYEEEE. The CDR3 nucleotides are TGTGCCAGCAGCTCCGGGACTAGCGTGTACAATGAGCAGTTCTTC. Translation: CASSSGTSVYNEQFF.

This clonotype was observed at least ten times. DNA for the CDR3: TGTGCCAGCGGGAGGGGTCCCTACAATGAGCAGTTCTTC. Protein: CASGRGPYNEQFF. The chain has TRBV7-9 and TRBJ2-1; TRBD2 matches at 7 bases. Germline V gives CDR1 SEHNR, CDR2 FQNEAQ (reference sequence). This CDR3 has 13 residues. After removal of 8 bases from V and 2 bases from J, the junction contained 3 bases not matched to a gene.

This clonotype occurred many times. This chain links TRBV29-1 with TRBJ1-1, with 8 positions matching TRBD1. In germline, CDR1 is SQVTM, CDR2 ANQGSEA. The V and J ends lost 4 bases and 7 bases, in that order; junction bases with no gene match: 5. CDR3 length: 12 residues. This chain's CDR3 is CSVGQGLGEAFF. DNA of the CDR3: TGCAGCGTTGGACAGGGGTTGGGTGAAGCTTTCTTT. Using reference TRBV29-1 and TRBJ1-1 for the parts outside the CDR3, the full variable domain is SAVISQKPSRDICQRGTSLTIQCQVDSQVTMMFWYRQQPGQSLTLIATANQGSEATYESGFVIDKFPISRPNLTFSTLTVSNMSPEDSSIYLCSVGQGLGEAFFGQGTRLTVV.

This chain joins TRBV2 and TRBJ2-7; the match to TRBD2 covers 13 bases. The CDR3 spans 14 residues. Germline CDR1 is SNHLY and CDR2 is FYNNEI. The trim removed 5 bases at V and 5 bases at J, leaving 3 bases unmatched. CDR3 amino acids: CASSRTSGSNEQYF. For the CDR3, the DNA is TGTGCCAGCAGTCGGACTAGCGGGAGCAACGAGCAGTACTTC.

This clonotype was seen more than once but under ten times. The V call is TRBV7-9, the J call TRBJ2-1; tentative D call: TRBD2 (6 bases). The CDR3 consists of 16 residues. V lost 5 bases and J 5 bases, leaving 19 bases between the germline ends. Germline loops: CDR1 SEHNR, CDR2 FQNEAQ (reference sequence). This CDR3 reads CASSPPRDRENNEQFF. For the CDR3, the DNA is TGTGCCAGCAGCCCCCCGCGGGATAGGGAAAACAATGAGCAGTTCTTC.

This clonotype was seen repeatedly, ten times or more. The chain combines TRBV20-1 with TRBJ1-4; D unresolved. V shed 2 bases and J shed 1 base, with 8 bases lying between them. The length of the CDR3 is 14 residues. Germline CDR1 and CDR2: DFQATT and SNEGSKA (reference sequence). In nucleotides, the CDR3 is TGCAGTGCTAGAAAACCAGGAACTAATGAAAAACTGTTTTTT. This sequence encodes CSARKPGTNEKLFF.

This clonotype came up many times. The V gene is TRBV9, the J gene TRBJ2-1; 11 bases map to TRBD2. The germline V gene encodes CDR1 SGDLS and CDR2 YYNGEE. The ends lost 4 bases at V and 4 bases at J; junction bases unmatched: 16. The CDR3 consists of 19 residues. DNA for the CDR3: TGTGCCAGCAGCAACCCCCTCGGGGGAGGGACTAGCGGTTACAATGAGCAGTTCTTC. Translating gives CASSNPLGGGTSGYNEQFF.

In this sample, this clonotype turned up many times. The chain combines TRBV12-3 or TRBV12-4 with TRBJ2-3; a possible D gene is TRBD2 (5 bases). Trimming shortened V by 3 bases and J by 0 bases, and 13 bases separated the two germline ends. The CDR3 totals 16 residues. The DNA for the CDR3 is TGTGCCAGCAGTTTGATGGCGGGCACTAGCACAGATACGCAGTATTTT. Protein sequence: CASSLMAGTSTDTQYF.

This chain uses TRBV5-6 with TRBJ1-2; D unresolved. The CDR3 has 15 residues. V was pared by 4 bases and J by 0 bases, with 13 bases between. CDR1 and CDR2 (germline): SGHDT, YYEEEE. The CDR3 sequence: CASSPVMGPNYGYTF. CDR3 coding DNA: TGTGCCAGCAGCCCCGTGATGGGCCCTAACTATGGCTACACCTTC.

This clonotype was seen many times. The V call is TRBV3-1, the J call TRBJ2-2; 15 bases align to TRBD2. The V and J ends lost 7 bases and 1 base, in that order; junction bases with no gene match: 7. This CDR3 contains 18 residues. CDR1 and CDR2 (germline): LGHDT, YNNKEL (reference sequence). CDR3 loop: CASTPGTSGRKNTGELFF. The CDR3 DNA reads TGTGCCAGCACCCCCGGGACTAGCGGGAGGAAGAACACCGGGGAGCTGTTTTTT.

Ten or more counts support this clonotype. This chain joins TRBV20-1 and TRBJ2-5; possible D gene TRBD1, 7 bases. V lost 7 bases, J lost 3 bases, and 15 bases lay in between. From germline, CDR1 is DFQATT and CDR2 SNEGSKA (reference sequence). The CDR3 covers 13 residues. The CDR3 DNA follows: TGCAGTGGTTTGACAGGGACTGAAGAGACCCAGTACTTC. This encodes CSGLTGTEETQYF.

J is TRBJ2-1 and V is TRBV30, with a weak D call TRBD1 (6 bases). This CDR3 is built from 14 residues. V lost 4 bases to trimming and J lost 4 bases, with 14 bases between them. Germline CDR1 is GTSNPN and CDR2 is SVGIG (reference sequence). CDR3 region: CAWTKDSVYNEQFF. The CDR3 bases are TGTGCCTGGACAAAGGACAGCGTTTACAATGAGCAGTTCTTC.

This clonotype has a handful of counts. The chain carries TRBV5-1 and TRBJ2-1, with 7 bases matching TRBD2. Trimming cost V 7 bases and J 1 base; bases outside gene matches: 8. The CDR3 runs to 15 residues. CDR1 is SGHRS, CDR2 YFSETQ, per germline. The CDR3 DNA reads TGCGCCAGCTCTACTAGCGCTTCGTCCTACAATGAGCAGTTCTTC. This gives the protein CASSTSASSYNEQFF.

This clonotype was detected ten times or more. The J gene is TRBJ2-1, the V gene TRBV6-1, with 9 bases lining up with TRBD2. CDR1 and CDR2 from the germline V gene are MNHNS and SASEGT. Unmatched junction bases numbered 9, after V lost 11 bases and J lost 4 bases. The CDR3 is made up of 14 amino acids. The CDR3 region is CAARAGGIYNEQFF. CDR3 bases: TGTGCCGCGAGGGCGGGAGGGATATACAATGAGCAGTTCTTC.

J is TRBJ2-5 and V is TRBV6-2 or TRBV6-3; D is unresolved. The CDR3 length is 14 residues. CDR1 and CDR2 (germline): MNHEY, SVGEGT. Trimming shortened V by 6 bases and J by 5 bases, and 16 bases separated the two germline ends. CDR3 DNA: TGTGCCAGCAGCCTCGGTAGGGTCGTGGAGACCCAGTACTTC. Translated, it gives CASSLGRVVETQYF.

The CDR3 spells CASSLVAFPNTDTQYF. The CDR3 DNA reads TGTGCCAGCAGTTTAGTAGCTTTCCCCAACACAGATACGCAGTATTTT. This chain joins TRBV12-3 or TRBV12-4 and TRBJ2-3, with D uncertain. This CDR3 is built from 16 residues. Trimming stripped 1 base from V and 2 bases from J, with 13 bases between.

Many counts were recorded for this clonotype. J is TRBJ2-6 and V is TRBV12-3 or TRBV12-4; TRBD1 agrees at 11 bases. The CDR3 spans 21 residues. Trimming took 3 bases from V and 3 from J; bases not matched to a gene: 16. The CDR3 sequence is CASSLAWSRRDRGFGANVLTF. As DNA, the CDR3 is TGTGCCAGCAGTTTGGCTTGGTCGAGACGGGACAGGGGGTTTGGGGCCAACGTCCTGACTTTC.

This chain uses TRBV19 with TRBJ2-1, with 14 bases fitting TRBD2. V shed 6 bases, J shed 7 bases, and the junction held 11 bases outside the gene matches. The CDR3 has 17 amino acids. Germline loops: CDR1 LNHDA, CDR2 SQIVND (reference sequence). The CDR3 sequence is CASSYRLAGGGENEQFF. CDR3 coding DNA: TGTGCCAGTAGCTATAGACTAGCGGGAGGGGGAGAGAATGAGCAGTTCTTC. The variable domain in full, with the rest retrieved from reference TRBV19 and TRBJ2-1, is DGGITQSPKYLFRKEGQNVTLSCEQNLNHDAMYWYRQDPGQGLRLIYYSQIVNDFQKGDIAEGYSVSREKKESFPLTVTSAQKNPTAFYLCASSYRLAGGGENEQFFGPGTRLTVL.

The genes are TRBV6-5 and TRBJ2-3; 8 bases are shared with TRBD2. Germline CDR1 reads MNHEY; CDR2 reads SVGAGI. Trimming took 0 bases from V and 6 from J; bases not matched to a gene: 14. The CDR3 runs 18 residues. CDR3 in DNA: TGTGCCAGCAGTTACTCATTTTCCACTAGCGGAGGCGGGGATACGCAGTATTTT. It specifies CASSYSFSTSGGGDTQYF.

The J gene is TRBJ2-3, the V gene TRBV24-1; 7 bases match TRBD1. CDR3 size: 15 residues. Trimming removed 5 bases from V and 3 bases from J; junction bases left unmatched: 7. Germline V CDR1 and CDR2: KGHDR, SFDVKD. The CDR3 protein is CATSGEQGITDTQYF. The CDR3 DNA follows: TGTGCCACCAGTGGAGAACAGGGGATTACAGATACGCAGTATTTT.